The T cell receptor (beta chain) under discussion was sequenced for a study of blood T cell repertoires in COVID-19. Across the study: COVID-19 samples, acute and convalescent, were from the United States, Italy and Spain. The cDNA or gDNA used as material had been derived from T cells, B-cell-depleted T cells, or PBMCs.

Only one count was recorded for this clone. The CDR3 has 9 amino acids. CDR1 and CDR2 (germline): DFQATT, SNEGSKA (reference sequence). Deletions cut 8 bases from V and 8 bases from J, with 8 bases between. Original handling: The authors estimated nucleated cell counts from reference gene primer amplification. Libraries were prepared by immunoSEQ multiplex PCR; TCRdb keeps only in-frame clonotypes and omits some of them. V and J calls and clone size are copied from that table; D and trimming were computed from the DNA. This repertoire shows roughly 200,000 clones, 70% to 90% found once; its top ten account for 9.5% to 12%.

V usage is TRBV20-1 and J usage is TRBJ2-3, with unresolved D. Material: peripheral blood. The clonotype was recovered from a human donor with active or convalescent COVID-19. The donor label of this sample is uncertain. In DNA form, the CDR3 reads TGCAGTCCGACTCCTACGCAGTATTTT. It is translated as CSPTPTQYF.